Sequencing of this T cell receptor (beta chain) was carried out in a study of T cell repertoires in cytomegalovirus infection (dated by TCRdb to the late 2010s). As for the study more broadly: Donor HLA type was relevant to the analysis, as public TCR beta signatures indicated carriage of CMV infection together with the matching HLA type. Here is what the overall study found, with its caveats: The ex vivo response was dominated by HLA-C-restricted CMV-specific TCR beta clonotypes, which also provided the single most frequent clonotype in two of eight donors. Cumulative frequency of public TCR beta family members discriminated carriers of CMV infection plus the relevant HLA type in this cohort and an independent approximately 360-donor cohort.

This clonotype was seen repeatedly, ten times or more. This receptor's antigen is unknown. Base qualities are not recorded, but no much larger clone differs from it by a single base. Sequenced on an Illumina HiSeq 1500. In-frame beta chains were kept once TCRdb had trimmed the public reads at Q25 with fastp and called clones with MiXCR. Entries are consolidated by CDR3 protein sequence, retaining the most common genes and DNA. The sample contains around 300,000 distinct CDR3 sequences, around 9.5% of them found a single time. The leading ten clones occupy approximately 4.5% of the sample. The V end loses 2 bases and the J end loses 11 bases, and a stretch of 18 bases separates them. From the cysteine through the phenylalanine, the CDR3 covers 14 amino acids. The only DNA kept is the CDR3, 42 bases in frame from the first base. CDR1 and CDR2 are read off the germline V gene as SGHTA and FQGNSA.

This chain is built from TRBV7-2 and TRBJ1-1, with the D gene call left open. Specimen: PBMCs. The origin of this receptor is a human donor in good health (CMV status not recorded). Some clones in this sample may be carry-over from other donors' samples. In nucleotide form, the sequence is TGTGCCAGCAGCTTAAAAAGACTGGGCGGTGAGGCTTTCTTT. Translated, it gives CASSLKRLGGEAFF.